This T cell receptor (beta chain) was profiled in a study of T-cell reconstitution after alpha-beta-depleted transplantation in children. Unique molecular identifiers were incorporated into the prepared TCRbeta library. MiXCR was run by TCRdb on the PCR reads, yielding one entry per CDR3 protein. In the table there are a few hundred thousand distinct CDR3 sequences, approximately 9.7% of which are singletons. In this sample, this clonotype turned up many times. The TCR originated in a human donor who donated a stem cell graft to a child with SCID. The sequencing here drew on PBMCs from the stem cell graft donor, taken from the stem cell graft.

The CDR3 loop is CASSLGGAGEAFF. DNA for the CDR3: TGCGCCAGCAGCTTGGGTGGGGCCGGTGAAGCTTTCTTT. The chain employs TRBV5-1 and TRBJ1-1; perhaps TRBD1 as D (5 bases). V was trimmed by 0 bases and J by 7 bases, leaving 10 bases between them. CDR1 SGHRS and CDR2 YFSETQ come from the germline V gene. This CDR3 contains 13 residues.